The source of this T cell receptor beta chain is a study of cytomegalovirus exposure and HLA in healthy donors. Whole-study results and caveats: By a later analysis, the bulk of CMV-associated TCR beta chains appeared HLA-restricted. Upon later analysis, TCR association rates were observed to vary by HLA locus, being highest for DRB1 and lowest for HLA-C.

This clone was observed a single time. Its antigen is currently unknown. The length of the CDR3 is 15 residues. After removal of 6 bases from V and 1 base from J, the junction contained 9 bases not matched to a gene. The germline CDR1 and CDR2 sequences are MNHNS and SASEGT. PCR was performed using 60 Vbeta and 13 Jbeta primers. Profiled with immunoSEQ multiplex PCR; TCRdb holds only in-frame clones, not every one. Altogether approximately 150,000 clones are present, 75% being singletons, with the ten largest covering roughly 5%. The chain has TRBV6-1 and TRBJ2-7; 7 bases match TRBD1. Material: PBMCs. This TCR came from a male donor in good health and CMV-seronegative. The CDR3 region has the DNA TGTGCCAGCAGCCACCAACGACAGGGATCCTACGAGCAGTACTTC. As protein: CASSHQRQGSYEQYF.